What follows are 18 T cell receptor beta chains derived from one specimen sequenced in a study of blood T cell repertoires in COVID-19. Measured with immunoSEQ multiplex PCR; TCRdb has only the in-frame clones, and not every one. The sample yields approximately 76,000 clones, about 89% seen once. What was sequenced was peripheral blood. The receptors shown here come from a woman aged 55-69 years with acute or convalescent COVID-19.

The V call is TRBV5-1, the J call TRBJ1-1; D gene unclear. CDR3 length equals 13 residues. Trimming removed 0 bases at V and 1 base at J, with 4 bases between. CDR1 is SGHRS, CDR2 YFSETQ, per germline. CDR3: CASSLARNTEAFF. The CDR3 DNA is TGCGCCAGCAGCTTGGCCAGGAACACTGAAGCTTTCTTT.

CDR3 sequence: CASSRQGNYGYTF. CDR3 sequence (DNA): TGTGCCAGCAGCCGACAGGGGAACTATGGCTACACCTTC. The chain joins TRBV7-9 to TRBJ1-2; 8 bases agree with TRBD1. The length of the CDR3 is 13 residues. V shed 5 bases and J 2 bases; nucleotides not matched to a gene: 1. Looked up from germline, CDR1 is SEHNR and CDR2 is FQNEAQ (reference sequence). Full variable domain (outside the CDR3, taken from reference TRBV7-9 and TRBJ1-2): DTGVSQNPRHKITKRGQNVTFRCDPISEHNRLYWYRQTLGQGPEFLTYFQNEAQLEKSRLLSDRFSAERPKGSFSTLEIQRTEQGDSAMYLCASSRQGNYGYTFGSGTRLTVV.

This clone was seen once. The rearrangement joins TRBV25-1 to TRBJ1-1; D gene uncertain. CDR3 length: 11 amino acids. The V and J ends lost 6 bases and 4 bases respectively, with 6 bases between them. The germline gives CDR1 MGHDK, CDR2 SYGVNS. DNA of the CDR3: TGTGCCAGCAGGATCGGCACTGAAGCTTTCTTT. Residues: CASRIGTEAFF.

This clone has just one count. The chain has TRBV18 and TRBJ2-7; TRBD2 aligns across 9 bases. CDR1 and CDR2 (germline): KGHSH, LQKENI. The CDR3 has 15 residues. V lost 6 bases and J lost 0; bases outside the gene matches: 6. The CDR3 sequence: CASSRAGGPSYEQYF. The CDR3, as DNA: TGTGCCAGCTCGCGCGCGGGGGGGCCCTCCTACGAGCAGTACTTC.

The rearrangement links TRBV3-1 (or the pseudogene TRBV3-2) to TRBJ2-5; 12 bases fit TRBD2. The CDR3 has 16 residues. Germline values: CDR1 LGHDT, CDR2 YNNKEL (reference sequence). V shed 2 bases and J 5 bases; nucleotides not matched to a gene: 6. DNA for the CDR3: TGTGCCAGCAGCCAACCTTCTAGCGGGGGGGCCGAGACCCAGTACTTC. Translating gives CASSQPSSGGAETQYF.

V and J are TRBV12-3 or TRBV12-4 and TRBJ1-1; D remains unclear. V gave up 4 bases and J gave up 3 bases, with 9 bases separating them. The CDR3 covers 13 residues. In DNA, the CDR3 is TGTGCCAGCAGTTCAAGCACAGACACTGAAGCTTTCTTT. This translates into CASSSSTDTEAFF.

The chain is built from TRBV7-7 and TRBJ2-1; D uncertain. V dropped 3 bases and J dropped 0 bases, with 12 bases sitting between them. Germline lookup yields CDR1 SSHAT and CDR2 FNYEAQ (reference sequence). The CDR3 length is 16 residues. The CDR3 loop is CASSLRDTSSYNEQFF. The CDR3 region has the DNA TGTGCCAGCAGCTTGCGTGACACATCCTCCTACAATGAGCAGTTCTTC.

The chain couples TRBV7-6 to TRBJ1-6; 9 bases align to TRBD1. The CDR3 is made up of 16 amino acids. J was trimmed by 5 bases and V by 6 bases; bases with no gene match: 8. In germline, CDR1 is SGHVS, CDR2 FNYEAQ. CDR3 DNA: TGTGCCAGCAGTACTAGGACAGGGGCGAATAATTCACCCCTCCACTTT. It translates to CASSTRTGANNSPLHF.

The V call is TRBV18, the J call TRBJ2-5, with 7 bases lining up with TRBD2. The V gene end was trimmed by 3 bases and the J gene end by 4 bases; junction bases not matched to a gene: 11. The CDR3 consists of 16 residues. Germline CDR1 and CDR2: KGHSH and LQKENI. CDR3 DNA sequence: TGTGCCAGCTCACCCGTGCGGGGGACCGAAAGAGAGACCCAGTACTTC. Translating it yields CASSPVRGTERETQYF.

The rearrangement joins TRBV10-3 to TRBJ2-5; the D is unclear. Per the germline V gene, CDR1 is ENHRY and CDR2 is SYGVKD. The CDR3 runs 15 residues. The ends were cut back, 2 bases at V and 2 bases at J, with 12 bases in the middle. CDR3 region: CAISELGGAQETQYF. CDR3 DNA: TGTGCCATCAGTGAGCTTGGCGGAGCGCAAGAGACCCAGTACTTC.

V gene TRBV4-2 combines with J gene TRBJ1-6; 9 positions match TRBD1. Losses at the gene ends were 3 bases for V and 6 bases for J; bases not matched to a gene: 6. CDR3 size: 16 residues. Germline V gene lookup returns CDR1 LGHNA and CDR2 YNFKEQ. CDR3 loop: CASSQHRDRVNSPLHF. The CDR3 nucleotides read TGTGCCAGCAGCCAGCACCGGGACAGGGTTAATTCACCCCTCCACTTT.

The genes are TRBV10-1 and TRBJ2-5; tentatively, D is TRBD1 (5 bases). The V gene's germline CDR1 is WNHNN and CDR2 SYGVQD (reference sequence). This CDR3 is built from 13 residues. Trimming left V 5 bases short and J 5 bases short, with 12 bases between. The CDR3 region has the DNA TGCGCCAGCAGTAGCAGGGTCGGGGAGACCCAGTACTTC. Translating it yields CASSSRVGETQYF.

The chain combines TRBV7-7 with TRBJ1-4; D possibly corresponds to TRBD1 (5 bases). CDR1 and CDR2 from the germline V gene are SSHAT and FNYEAQ (reference sequence). V was trimmed by 1 base and J by 5 bases, leaving 11 bases between them. The CDR3 totals 15 residues. For the CDR3, the DNA is TGTGCCAGCAGCTTAGTGGAGGGGCGGAATGAAAAACTGTTTTTT. This codes for CASSLVEGRNEKLFF.

This clone appeared a single time. The rearrangement links TRBV11-3 to TRBJ2-1; D might be TRBD2 (6 bases). V was trimmed by 1 base and J by 8 bases, leaving 12 bases between them. CDR1 SGHNT and CDR2 YENEEA come from the germline V gene. The CDR3 covers 14 residues. CDR3 sequence: CASSLGRGSDEQFF. As DNA, the CDR3 is TGTGCCAGCAGCTTAGGGCGGGGTTCGGATGAGCAGTTCTTC. The full variable domain, completed using reference TRBV11-3 and TRBJ2-1, is EAGVVQSPRYKIIEKKQPVAFWCNPISGHNTLYWYLQNLGQGPELLIRYENEEAVDDSQLPKDRFSAERLKGVDSTLKIQPAELGDSAVYLCASSLGRGSDEQFFGPGTRLTVL.

This chain uses TRBV18 with TRBJ2-5, with a tentative D call TRBD2 (6 bases). V was shortened by 2 bases and J by 2 bases, with 9 bases between the two germline ends. Germline V CDR1 and CDR2: KGHSH, LQKENI. This CDR3 has 14 residues. The DNA of the CDR3 is TGTGCCAGCTCACCAGACGGGGGACAAGAGACCCAGTACTTC. Residues: CASSPDGGQETQYF.

The chain links TRBV7-9 to TRBJ2-5; D gene ambiguous. Germline CDR1 and CDR2: SEHNR and FQNEAQ (reference sequence). There are 12 residues in the CDR3. Trimming took 1 base from V and 5 from J, leaving 5 bases between them. The CDR3 loop reads CASSLGTETQYF. The CDR3 bases are TGTGCCAGCAGCTTAGGTACTGAGACCCAGTACTTC.

The rearrangement joins TRBV5-1 to TRBJ1-4; 9 nucleotides agree with TRBD1. Germline CDR1 is SGHRS and CDR2 is YFSETQ. V was pared by 2 bases and J by 8 bases, with 10 bases of the junction left unmatched. The CDR3 extends over 16 amino acids. CDR3 nucleotide sequence: TGCGCCAGCAGCTTAGCTCTGACAGGGGGAAACGAAAAACTGTTTTTT. Translated: CASSLALTGGNEKLFF.

The chain recombines TRBV5-4 with TRBJ1-3, with 11 bases identical to TRBD1. Looked up from germline, CDR1 is SGHNT and CDR2 is YYREEE (reference sequence). This CDR3 region has 16 residues. With 4 bases clipped from V and 0 bases from J, the junction kept 3 bases outside the gene matches. CDR3 sequence (DNA): TGTGCCAGCAGCGGACAGGGGGCGAACTCTGGAAACACCATATATTTT. It specifies CASSGQGANSGNTIYF.